One sample yielded the 22 T cell receptor beta chains listed below, sequenced in a study of cytotoxic CD8 clonotypes in ibrutinib-treated CLL. Measured with immunoSEQ multiplex PCR; TCRdb has only the in-frame clones, and not every one. The profile shows 250,000 to 350,000 clones, around 77% of them singletons. This specimen consisted of PBMCs, obtained at disease progression, from a patient treated with ibrutinib. These receptors came from a human donor with chronic lymphocytic leukemia.

This chain joins TRBV5-6 and TRBJ2-7, with D perhaps TRBD1 (6 bases). V was clipped by 4 bases and J by 6 bases, with 20 bases between them. The CDR3 has 15 amino acids. Germline V gene data show CDR1 as SGHDT and CDR2 as YYEEEE. The DNA of the CDR3 is TGTGCCAGCAGCCGAGCGGACAGCCCCCATGGCGAGCAGTACTTC. Amino acid sequence: CASSRADSPHGEQYF. Using reference TRBV5-6 and TRBJ2-7 for the parts outside the CDR3, the full variable domain is DAGVTQSPTHLIKTRGQQVTLRCSPKSGHDTVSWYQQALGQGPQFIFQYYEEEERQRGNFPDRFSGHQFPNYSSELNVNALLLGDSALYLCASSRADSPHGEQYFGPGTRLTVT.

V gene TRBV29-1 combines with J gene TRBJ2-1; D may be TRBD1 (5 bases). CDR3 length: 13 amino acids. Trimming cost V 3 bases and J 4 bases, with 10 bases left between them. Germline CDR1 SQVTM, CDR2 ANQGSEA. The CDR3 coding sequence is TGCAGCGTTGATACCCCAGGGTACAATGAGCAGTTCTTC. Encoded protein: CSVDTPGYNEQFF.

The V call is TRBV12-5, the J call TRBJ2-5; the match to TRBD1 covers 7 bases. This CDR3 is 13 amino acids long. The germline gives CDR1 LGHNT, CDR2 FRNRAP. The ends lost 7 bases at V and 2 bases at J; junction bases unmatched: 4. CDR3 protein: CASAGTAQETQYF. The CDR3, as DNA: TGTGCTAGTGCCGGGACAGCACAAGAGACCCAGTACTTC.

This sequence joins TRBV7-3 and TRBJ2-3; D gene ambiguous. Deletions cut 5 bases from V and 2 bases from J, with 17 bases between. CDR1 is SGHTA and CDR2 is FQGTGA in the germline V gene. The CDR3 loop spans 16 amino acids. The CDR3 DNA follows: TGTGCCAGCAGCCTCCGGACCGCGGCGGACACAGATACGCAGTATTTT. This sequence encodes CASSLRTAADTDTQYF.

The rearrangement joins TRBV29-1 to TRBJ1-2; the D gene is possibly TRBD1 (5 bases). This CDR3 is built from 11 residues. Germline CDR1 and CDR2: SQVTM and ANQGSEA. The V and J ends lost 7 bases and 5 bases respectively, with 11 bases between them. The CDR3 bases are TGCAGCGCCACAGGTACTTATGGCTACACCTTC. Its translation: CSATGTYGYTF.

The CDR3 coding sequence is TGCGCCAGCAGCTTACAGGGGGTGAACACTGAAGCTTTCTTT. Translated, it gives CASSLQGVNTEAFF. The V and J genes are TRBV5-1 and TRBJ1-1; 8 nucleotides agree with TRBD1. With V trimmed by 2 bases and J by 0 bases, 0 bases remained unmatched. The CDR3 extends over 14 amino acids. Germline lookup yields CDR1 SGHRS and CDR2 YFSETQ.

This clone was detected only a few times. The V and J genes are TRBV2 and TRBJ2-7; tentatively, D is TRBD1 or TRBD2 (5 bases each). The V and J ends lost 4 bases and 5 bases respectively, with 15 bases between them. The germline gives CDR1 SNHLY, CDR2 FYNNEI. The CDR3 has 14 residues. CDR3 bases: TGTGCCAGCAGTGTATGGGGCGGGCAGGACGAGCAGTACTTC. This translates into CASSVWGGQDEQYF.

The chain has TRBV9 and TRBJ1-1; D is unresolved. With 1 base removed from V and 1 base from J, the gap between germline ends came to 5 bases. The CDR3 length is 13 residues. CDR1 and CDR2 from the germline V gene are SGDLS and YYNGEE. CDR3 bases: TGTGCCAGCAGCGTAACTGCGAACACTGAAGCTTTCTTT. It translates to CASSVTANTEAFF.

The genes are TRBV29-1 and TRBJ2-1; TRBD1 might be the D (6 bases). V gave up 6 bases and J gave up 3 bases, with 21 bases separating them. Germline values: CDR1 SQVTM, CDR2 ANQGSEA. This CDR3 region has 16 residues. Here the CDR3 reads CSVGARLGFGYNEQFF. The CDR3 nucleotides read TGCAGCGTGGGGGCCCGCTTGGGCTTCGGCTACAATGAGCAGTTCTTC.

The V call is TRBV18, the J call TRBJ2-1; D is perhaps TRBD2 (5 bases). Germline V gene lookup returns CDR1 KGHSH and CDR2 LQKENI. The V end was cut by 4 bases, the J end by 6 bases, with 19 bases between. CDR3 length: 16 residues. CDR3 sequence: CASSRSGLIGPNEQFF. Written as DNA, the CDR3 is TGTGCCAGCTCACGATCGGGGTTAATCGGCCCCAATGAGCAGTTCTTC.

The chain joins TRBV19 to TRBJ2-2, with TRBD2 matching over 13 bases. The V gene end was trimmed by 7 bases and the J gene end by 5 bases; junction bases not matched to a gene: 4. Germline V CDR1 and CDR2: LNHDA, SQIVND (reference sequence). The CDR3 sequence is 15 residues long. This CDR3 is CASTGLAGATGELFF. For the CDR3, the DNA is TGTGCCAGTACCGGACTAGCGGGGGCAACCGGGGAGCTGTTTTTT.

This chain links TRBV28 with TRBJ2-1; D is uncertain. The germline V and J ends were trimmed by 3 bases and 4 bases, with 1 base remaining between them. CDR1 is MDHEN and CDR2 is SYDVKM in the germline V gene. CDR3 size: 11 residues. The CDR3 region is CASSFYNEQFF. The CDR3 DNA sequence: TGTGCCAGCAGTTTTTACAATGAGCAGTTCTTC.

The rearrangement joins TRBV29-1 to TRBJ2-1; TRBD2 matches at 10 bases. CDR3 size: 14 residues. With 3 bases clipped from V and 5 bases from J, the junction kept 4 bases outside the gene matches. CDR1 is SQVTM, CDR2 ANQGSEA, per germline. The CDR3 region has the DNA TGCAGCGTTGATCTAGCGGGGGCGGACAATGAGCAGTTCTTC. Translating gives CSVDLAGADNEQFF.

This chain joins TRBV5-4 and TRBJ1-2, with TRBD1 as a possible D gene (6 bases). Deletions cut 4 bases from V and 6 bases from J, with 13 bases between. In germline, CDR1 is SGHNT, CDR2 YYREEE (reference sequence). The CDR3 runs 13 residues. This CDR3 reads CASSLTRTDGYTF. Here the CDR3 DNA reads TGTGCCAGCAGCCTCACCCGGACAGATGGCTACACCTTC.

This clone was detected once. V and J are TRBV5-6 and TRBJ1-5; D call uncertain. CDR1 SGHDT and CDR2 YYEEEE come from the germline V gene. Trimming removed 3 bases at V and 4 bases at J, with 5 bases between. The CDR3 is 12 residues long. The CDR3: CASSYRNQPQHF. The CDR3 DNA is TGTGCCAGCAGCTACCGGAATCAGCCCCAGCATTTT.

This clone showed up just once. In DNA form, the CDR3 reads TGCGCCAGCAGCCAACAGGGGGGGCCGGAGACCCAGTACTTC. Protein product: CASSQQGGPETQYF. The chain recombines TRBV5-1 with TRBJ2-5, with D perhaps matching TRBD1 (8 bases). CDR1 and CDR2 (germline): SGHRS, YFSETQ. Trimming took off 4 bases at V and 5 bases at J, with 15 bases between the two ends. The CDR3 has 14 residues. Variable domain in full (rest from reference TRBV5-1 and TRBJ2-5): KAGVTQTPRYLIKTRGQQVTLSCSPISGHRSVSWYQQTPGQGLQFLFEYFSETQRNKGNFPGRFSGRQFSNSRSEMNVSTLELGDSALYLCASSQQGGPETQYFGPGTRLLVL.

The CDR3 spells CASSQRTIRGEQFF. Here the CDR3 DNA reads TGTGCCAGCAGCCAGAGGACGATTCGGGGTGAGCAGTTCTTC. The rearrangement uses TRBV7-2 and TRBJ2-1; possible D gene TRBD2, 5 bases. Germline lookup yields CDR1 SGHTA and CDR2 FQGNSA. The CDR3 runs to 14 residues. Trimming took off 5 bases at V and 9 bases at J, with 17 bases between the two ends.

The rearrangement links TRBV18 to TRBJ2-5; maybe TRBD1 (5 bases). This CDR3 is built from 13 residues. V was shortened by 4 bases and J by 2 bases, with 8 bases between the two germline ends. Germline V gives CDR1 KGHSH, CDR2 LQKENI. Here the CDR3 reads CASSRTFQETQYF. CDR3 coding DNA: TGTGCCAGCTCACGGACATTTCAAGAGACCCAGTACTTC.

The chain recombines TRBV2 with TRBJ2-1, with 10 bases that match TRBD2. Germline assignment: CDR1 SNHLY and CDR2 FYNNEI. The length of the CDR3 is 15 residues. With V trimmed by 5 bases and J by 6 bases, 7 bases remained unmatched. The CDR3 reads CASSPLAGAFNEQFF. CDR3 nucleotide sequence: TGTGCCAGCAGTCCTCTAGCGGGAGCATTCAATGAGCAGTTCTTC.

The genes are TRBV19 and TRBJ1-6, with 7 nucleotides matching TRBD1. This CDR3 comprises 14 residues. Germline-derived CDR1 and CDR2 are LNHDA and SQIVND (reference sequence). The trim removed 3 bases at V and 10 bases at J, leaving 6 bases unmatched. The CDR3 nucleotides read TGTGCCAGTAGTATCGTACAGGGGCAGTCACCCCTCCACTTT. The encoded protein is CASSIVQGQSPLHF. Looking up the rest from reference TRBV19 and TRBJ1-6 gives the full variable domain: DGGITQSPKYLFRKEGQNVTLSCEQNLNHDAMYWYRQDPGQGLRLIYYSQIVNDFQKGDIAEGYSVSREKKESFPLTVTSAQKNPTAFYLCASSIVQGQSPLHFGNGTRLTVT.

This chain connects TRBV4-1 to TRBJ1-2; TRBD1 aligns across 9 bases. CDR1 is MGHRA, CDR2 YSYEKL, per germline. Trimming cost V 0 bases and J 3 bases; bases outside gene matches: 5. CDR3 length equals 16 residues. CDR3 coding DNA: TGCGCCAGCAGCCAAGATCATAGGACAGGGGACTATGGCTACACCTTC. Amino acids: CASSQDHRTGDYGYTF.

As for this clone: The junction differs from germline at one of its ends, possibly a read error. The V gene is TRBV5-1, the J gene TRBJ1-2, with D possibly TRBD1 on 5 matching bases. This CDR3 has 13 amino acids. Per germline, CDR1 SGHRS and CDR2 YFSETQ. In DNA form, the CDR3 reads TGTGCCAGCAGCTCCCCAGGGTACTATGGCTACACCTTC. Encoded protein: CASSSPGYYGYTF.